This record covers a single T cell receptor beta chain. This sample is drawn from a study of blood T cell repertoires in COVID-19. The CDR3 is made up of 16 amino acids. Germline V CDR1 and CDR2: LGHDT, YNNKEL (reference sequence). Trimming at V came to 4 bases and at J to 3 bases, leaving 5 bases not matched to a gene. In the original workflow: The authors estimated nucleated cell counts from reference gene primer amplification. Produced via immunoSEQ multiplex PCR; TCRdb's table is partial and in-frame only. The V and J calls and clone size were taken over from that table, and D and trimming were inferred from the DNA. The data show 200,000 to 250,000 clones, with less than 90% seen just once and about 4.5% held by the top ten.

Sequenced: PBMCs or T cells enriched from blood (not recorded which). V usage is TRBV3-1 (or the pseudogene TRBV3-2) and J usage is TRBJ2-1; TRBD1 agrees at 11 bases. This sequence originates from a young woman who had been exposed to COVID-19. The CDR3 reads CASSRKGQGGYNEQFF. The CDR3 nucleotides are TGTGCCAGCAGCCGTAAGGGACAGGGGGGCTACAATGAGCAGTTCTTC.